This TCR beta chain was identified in a study of blood T cell repertoires in COVID-19. Across the whole study: PBMCs, B-cell-depleted T cells, or T cells provided the cDNA or gDNA that made up the material.

The age range of participants was about 18 to 95 years, with residence in roughly 25 US areas. Germline V lookup: CDR1 LGHDT, CDR2 YNNKEL (reference sequence). CDR3 length equals 14 residues. Unmatched junction bases numbered 2, after V lost 4 bases and J lost 0 bases. The method was immunoSEQ multiplex PCR; TCRdb's version includes in-frame clones alone and lacks a portion of them. The profile shows 200,000 to 250,000 clones, roughly 85% of them singletons. The sample was PBMCs or T cells enriched from blood (not recorded which). V gene TRBV3-1 (or the pseudogene TRBV3-2) combines with J gene TRBJ1-1; 7 nucleotides line up with TRBD1. The TCR originated in a woman aged 40 to 49 with acute COVID-19. The CDR3, as DNA: TGTGCCAGCAGCCCGACAGGGATGAACACTGAAGCTTTCTTT. This encodes CASSPTGMNTEAFF.